This T cell receptor (beta chain) was observed in a study of blood T cell repertoires in COVID-19. The table came from immunoSEQ multiplex PCR; TCRdb's copy has only in-frame clones and leaves some out. The table records approximately 280,000 clones, 90% of them present only once. Trimming removed 0 bases at V and 11 bases at J, with 13 bases between. The CDR3 runs to 13 residues. Germline values: CDR1 LGHDT, CDR2 YNNKEL (reference sequence). Sequencing used peripheral blood. This chain connects TRBV3-1 (or the pseudogene TRBV3-2) to TRBJ1-1; D might be TRBD1 (5 bases). This receptor was identified in a woman aged 25-40 years with COVID-19, enrolled during active disease. The CDR3 DNA sequence: TGTGCCAGCAGCCAAGATCGGGCAGGGAGGGCTTTCTTT. Protein: CASSQDRAGRAFF.